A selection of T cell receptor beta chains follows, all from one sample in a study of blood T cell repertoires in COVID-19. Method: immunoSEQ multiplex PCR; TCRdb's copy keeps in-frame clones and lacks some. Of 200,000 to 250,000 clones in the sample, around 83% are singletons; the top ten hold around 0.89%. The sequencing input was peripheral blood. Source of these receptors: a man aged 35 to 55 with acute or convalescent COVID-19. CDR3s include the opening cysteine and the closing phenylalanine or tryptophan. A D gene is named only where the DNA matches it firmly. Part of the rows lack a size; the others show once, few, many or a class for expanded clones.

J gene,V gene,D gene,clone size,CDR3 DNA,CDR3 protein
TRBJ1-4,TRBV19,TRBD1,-,TGTGCCAGTTCCGGGACAGGGGCCGAAAAACTGTTTTTT,CASSGTGAEKLFF
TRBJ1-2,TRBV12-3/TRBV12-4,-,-,TGTGCCAGCAGTCTAAGTGGTAGTGGCTACACCTTC,CASSLSGSGYTF
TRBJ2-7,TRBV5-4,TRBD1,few,TGTGCCAGCAGCTTGGTCGCAGGGGGTCTGGACGAGCAGTACTTC,CASSLVAGGLDEQYF
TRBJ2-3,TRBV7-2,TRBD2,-,TGTGCCAGCAGCTTAGGGGGCGGGGACTACACAGATACGCAGTATTTT,CASSLGGGDYTDTQYF
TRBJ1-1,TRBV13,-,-,TGTGCCAGCAGCCTCGGGACAACTGAAGCTTTCTTT,CASSLGTTEAFF
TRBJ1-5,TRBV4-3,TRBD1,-,TGCGCCAGCAGCCAACCAAGACAGGGGATGGGCAATCAGCCCCAGCATTTT,CASSQPRQGMGNQPQHF
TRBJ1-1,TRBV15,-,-,TGTGCCACCAGCAGAGATTACGAGGGATCTGAAGCTTTCTTT,CATSRDYEGSEAFF
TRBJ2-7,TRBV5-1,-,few,TGCGCCAGCAGCTTCTTCCAGGGGAAGTACGAGCAGTACTTC,CASSFFQGKYEQYF
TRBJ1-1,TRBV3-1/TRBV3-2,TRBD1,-,TGTGCCAGCAGGGTGGGGGGCGACAGGGACACTGAAGCTTTCTTT,CASRVGGDRDTEAFF
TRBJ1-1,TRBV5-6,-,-,TGTGCCAGCAGCAGGGGGACTGAAGCTTTCTTT,CASSRGTEAFF
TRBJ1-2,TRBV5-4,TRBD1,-,TGTGCCAGCAGCTCAGGGACAGCTGGCTACACCTTC,CASSSGTAGYTF
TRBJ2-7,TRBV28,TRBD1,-,TGTGCCAGCAGCCCTAAGACAGGGCCCTACGAGCAGTACTTC,CASSPKTGPYEQYF
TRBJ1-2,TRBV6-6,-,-,TGTGCCAGCAGTTACGGAGCAGGGAATAACTATGGCTACACCTTC,CASSYGAGNNYGYTF
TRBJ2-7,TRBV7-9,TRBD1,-,TGTGCCAGCAGCTTACAACAGGGGATAGGCGAGCAGTACTTC,CASSLQQGIGEQYF
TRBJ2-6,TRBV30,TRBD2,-,TGTGCCTGGACTAGCGGGGGGTCAGGGGCCAACGTCCTGACTTTC,CAWTSGGSGANVLTF
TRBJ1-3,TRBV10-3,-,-,TGTGCCACATCGGGGGACCTCTCTGGAAACACCATATATTTT,CATSGDLSGNTIYF
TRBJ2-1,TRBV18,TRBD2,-,TGTGCCAGCTCACCACCTAGCGGGGGCCGAGTTTACAATGAGCAGTTCTTC,CASSPPSGGRVYNEQFF
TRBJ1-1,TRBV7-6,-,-,TGTGCCAGCAGCTCCACCGGGGGGGGTGAAGCTTTCTTT,CASSSTGGGEAFF
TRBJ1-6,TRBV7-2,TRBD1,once,TGTGCCAGCAGCGTTGACAGGGGTAATTCACCCCTCCACTTT,CASSVDRGNSPLHF
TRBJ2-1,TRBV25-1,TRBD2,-,TGTGCCAGCAGTGACGGGAGCGGGGGGGCTATGTATGAGCAGTTCTTC,CASSDGSGGAMYEQFF
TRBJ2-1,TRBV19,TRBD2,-,TGTGCCAGTAGTATGCGGCTAGCGGGGACGGATGAGCAGTTCTTC,CASSMRLAGTDEQFF
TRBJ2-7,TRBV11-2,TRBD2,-,TGTGCCAGCAGCCCGGGACTAGCGAACTCCTACGAGCAGTACTTC,CASSPGLANSYEQYF
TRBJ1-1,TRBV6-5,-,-,TGTGCCAGCAGTTACGATCCGGGGGTGGCGAACACTGAAGCTTTCTTT,CASSYDPGVANTEAFF
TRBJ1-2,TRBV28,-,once,TGTGCCAGCAGTTTATTATTCGAGGAGCAGGGAGGGGGCTACACCTTC,CASSLLFEEQGGGYTF
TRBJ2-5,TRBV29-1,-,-,TGCAGCGCCGGGTGGGAGACCCAGTACTTC,CSAGWETQYF
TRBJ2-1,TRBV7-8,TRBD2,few,TGTGCCAGCAGCTTAGTAAGCGGGGGGGGGAATGAGCAGTTCTTC,CASSLVSGGGNEQFF
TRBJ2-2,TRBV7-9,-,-,TGTGCCAGCAGCTTCCCAGGTACTGCCACCGGGGAGCTGTTTTTT,CASSFPGTATGELFF
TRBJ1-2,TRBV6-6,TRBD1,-,TGTGCCAGCAGGGACAGGAGTAATGGCTACACCTTC,CASRDRSNGYTF
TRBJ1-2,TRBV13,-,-,TGTGCCAGCAGTCAAGGGTTGTCAGGGTATAACTATGGCTACACCTTC,CASSQGLSGYNYGYTF
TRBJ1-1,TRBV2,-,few,TGTGCCAGCAGCGACAGGTTTGGAGCTTTCTTT,CASSDRFGAFF
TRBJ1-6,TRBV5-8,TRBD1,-,TGTGCCAGCAGATACTCCGGGACAGGGAGCTCACCCCTCCACTTT,CASRYSGTGSSPLHF
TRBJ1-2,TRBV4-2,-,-,TGTGCCAGCAGCCAAGAAGGGGAGGCCTACTATGGCTACACCTTC,CASSQEGEAYYGYTF
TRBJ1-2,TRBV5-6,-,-,TGTGCCAGCAGCTTGCAGGACAGCCCGGCGTATGGCTACACCTTC,CASSLQDSPAYGYTF
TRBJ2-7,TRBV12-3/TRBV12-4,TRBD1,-,TGTGCCAGTCTACAGGGGTACGAGCAGTACTTC,CASLQGYEQYF
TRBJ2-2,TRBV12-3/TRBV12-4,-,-,TGTGCCAGCACCGGGACTGCTCGGCGGGAGCTGTTTTTT,CASTGTARRELFF
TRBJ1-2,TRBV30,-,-,TGTGCCTGGAAGGCGACTTATGGCTACACCTTC,CAWKATYGYTF
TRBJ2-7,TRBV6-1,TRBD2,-,TGTGCCAGCAGTGAAGCCGCGGGGGGGACAGCTCTTTACGAGCAGTACTTC,CASSEAAGGTALYEQYF
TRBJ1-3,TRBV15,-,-,TGTGCCACCAGCAGAGATAGGGCGGGGGACACCATATATTTT,CATSRDRAGDTIYF
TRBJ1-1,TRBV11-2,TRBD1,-,TGTGCCAGCAGCTTAGAGGCAGGGGGCTTCGCTGAAGCTTTCTTT,CASSLEAGGFAEAFF
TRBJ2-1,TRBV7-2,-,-,TGTGCCAGCAGCCCGATAGCGGGACAGACCTACAATGAGCAGTTCTTC,CASSPIAGQTYNEQFF